These 3 T cell receptor beta chains originate from one sample sequenced in a study of technical replicates of blood from a handful of donors. Assay: immunoSEQ multiplex PCR; the TCRdb copy retains only in-frame clones and omits some. The sample shows about 68,000 clones, 95% to 98% of them seen only once. The sample taken for sequencing was T cells isolated from PBMCs. These TCRs come from a human donor in good health.

The chain uses TRBV14 and TRBJ2-1, with TRBD2 identical over 9 bases. CDR3 length equals 15 residues. Germline CDR1 and CDR2: SGHDN and FVKESK. Trimming at V came to 4 bases and at J to 5 bases, leaving 6 bases not matched to a gene. This CDR3 reads CASSLLAGADNEQFF. The CDR3 bases are TGTGCCAGCAGCCTATTAGCGGGAGCGGACAATGAGCAGTTCTTC.

V is TRBV4-1 and J is TRBJ1-1, with 9 bases matching TRBD1. CDR1 is MGHRA and CDR2 is YSYEKL in the germline V gene. The CDR3 length is 17 residues. Unmatched junction bases numbered 9, after V lost 3 bases and J lost 1 base. The CDR3 protein is CASSHEPGQGPNTEAFF. The CDR3 DNA follows: TGCGCCAGCAGCCATGAACCGGGACAGGGCCCGAACACTGAAGCTTTCTTT.

The V and J genes are TRBV5-6 and TRBJ2-1; 13 bases map to TRBD2. The CDR3 runs to 15 residues. Germline V gene lookup returns CDR1 SGHDT and CDR2 YYEEEE. The trim removed 2 bases at V and 5 bases at J, leaving 1 base unmatched. Written as DNA, the CDR3 is TGTGCCAGCAGCTTAGGACTAGCGGGAGACAATGAGCAGTTCTTC. Its protein product is CASSLGLAGDNEQFF.